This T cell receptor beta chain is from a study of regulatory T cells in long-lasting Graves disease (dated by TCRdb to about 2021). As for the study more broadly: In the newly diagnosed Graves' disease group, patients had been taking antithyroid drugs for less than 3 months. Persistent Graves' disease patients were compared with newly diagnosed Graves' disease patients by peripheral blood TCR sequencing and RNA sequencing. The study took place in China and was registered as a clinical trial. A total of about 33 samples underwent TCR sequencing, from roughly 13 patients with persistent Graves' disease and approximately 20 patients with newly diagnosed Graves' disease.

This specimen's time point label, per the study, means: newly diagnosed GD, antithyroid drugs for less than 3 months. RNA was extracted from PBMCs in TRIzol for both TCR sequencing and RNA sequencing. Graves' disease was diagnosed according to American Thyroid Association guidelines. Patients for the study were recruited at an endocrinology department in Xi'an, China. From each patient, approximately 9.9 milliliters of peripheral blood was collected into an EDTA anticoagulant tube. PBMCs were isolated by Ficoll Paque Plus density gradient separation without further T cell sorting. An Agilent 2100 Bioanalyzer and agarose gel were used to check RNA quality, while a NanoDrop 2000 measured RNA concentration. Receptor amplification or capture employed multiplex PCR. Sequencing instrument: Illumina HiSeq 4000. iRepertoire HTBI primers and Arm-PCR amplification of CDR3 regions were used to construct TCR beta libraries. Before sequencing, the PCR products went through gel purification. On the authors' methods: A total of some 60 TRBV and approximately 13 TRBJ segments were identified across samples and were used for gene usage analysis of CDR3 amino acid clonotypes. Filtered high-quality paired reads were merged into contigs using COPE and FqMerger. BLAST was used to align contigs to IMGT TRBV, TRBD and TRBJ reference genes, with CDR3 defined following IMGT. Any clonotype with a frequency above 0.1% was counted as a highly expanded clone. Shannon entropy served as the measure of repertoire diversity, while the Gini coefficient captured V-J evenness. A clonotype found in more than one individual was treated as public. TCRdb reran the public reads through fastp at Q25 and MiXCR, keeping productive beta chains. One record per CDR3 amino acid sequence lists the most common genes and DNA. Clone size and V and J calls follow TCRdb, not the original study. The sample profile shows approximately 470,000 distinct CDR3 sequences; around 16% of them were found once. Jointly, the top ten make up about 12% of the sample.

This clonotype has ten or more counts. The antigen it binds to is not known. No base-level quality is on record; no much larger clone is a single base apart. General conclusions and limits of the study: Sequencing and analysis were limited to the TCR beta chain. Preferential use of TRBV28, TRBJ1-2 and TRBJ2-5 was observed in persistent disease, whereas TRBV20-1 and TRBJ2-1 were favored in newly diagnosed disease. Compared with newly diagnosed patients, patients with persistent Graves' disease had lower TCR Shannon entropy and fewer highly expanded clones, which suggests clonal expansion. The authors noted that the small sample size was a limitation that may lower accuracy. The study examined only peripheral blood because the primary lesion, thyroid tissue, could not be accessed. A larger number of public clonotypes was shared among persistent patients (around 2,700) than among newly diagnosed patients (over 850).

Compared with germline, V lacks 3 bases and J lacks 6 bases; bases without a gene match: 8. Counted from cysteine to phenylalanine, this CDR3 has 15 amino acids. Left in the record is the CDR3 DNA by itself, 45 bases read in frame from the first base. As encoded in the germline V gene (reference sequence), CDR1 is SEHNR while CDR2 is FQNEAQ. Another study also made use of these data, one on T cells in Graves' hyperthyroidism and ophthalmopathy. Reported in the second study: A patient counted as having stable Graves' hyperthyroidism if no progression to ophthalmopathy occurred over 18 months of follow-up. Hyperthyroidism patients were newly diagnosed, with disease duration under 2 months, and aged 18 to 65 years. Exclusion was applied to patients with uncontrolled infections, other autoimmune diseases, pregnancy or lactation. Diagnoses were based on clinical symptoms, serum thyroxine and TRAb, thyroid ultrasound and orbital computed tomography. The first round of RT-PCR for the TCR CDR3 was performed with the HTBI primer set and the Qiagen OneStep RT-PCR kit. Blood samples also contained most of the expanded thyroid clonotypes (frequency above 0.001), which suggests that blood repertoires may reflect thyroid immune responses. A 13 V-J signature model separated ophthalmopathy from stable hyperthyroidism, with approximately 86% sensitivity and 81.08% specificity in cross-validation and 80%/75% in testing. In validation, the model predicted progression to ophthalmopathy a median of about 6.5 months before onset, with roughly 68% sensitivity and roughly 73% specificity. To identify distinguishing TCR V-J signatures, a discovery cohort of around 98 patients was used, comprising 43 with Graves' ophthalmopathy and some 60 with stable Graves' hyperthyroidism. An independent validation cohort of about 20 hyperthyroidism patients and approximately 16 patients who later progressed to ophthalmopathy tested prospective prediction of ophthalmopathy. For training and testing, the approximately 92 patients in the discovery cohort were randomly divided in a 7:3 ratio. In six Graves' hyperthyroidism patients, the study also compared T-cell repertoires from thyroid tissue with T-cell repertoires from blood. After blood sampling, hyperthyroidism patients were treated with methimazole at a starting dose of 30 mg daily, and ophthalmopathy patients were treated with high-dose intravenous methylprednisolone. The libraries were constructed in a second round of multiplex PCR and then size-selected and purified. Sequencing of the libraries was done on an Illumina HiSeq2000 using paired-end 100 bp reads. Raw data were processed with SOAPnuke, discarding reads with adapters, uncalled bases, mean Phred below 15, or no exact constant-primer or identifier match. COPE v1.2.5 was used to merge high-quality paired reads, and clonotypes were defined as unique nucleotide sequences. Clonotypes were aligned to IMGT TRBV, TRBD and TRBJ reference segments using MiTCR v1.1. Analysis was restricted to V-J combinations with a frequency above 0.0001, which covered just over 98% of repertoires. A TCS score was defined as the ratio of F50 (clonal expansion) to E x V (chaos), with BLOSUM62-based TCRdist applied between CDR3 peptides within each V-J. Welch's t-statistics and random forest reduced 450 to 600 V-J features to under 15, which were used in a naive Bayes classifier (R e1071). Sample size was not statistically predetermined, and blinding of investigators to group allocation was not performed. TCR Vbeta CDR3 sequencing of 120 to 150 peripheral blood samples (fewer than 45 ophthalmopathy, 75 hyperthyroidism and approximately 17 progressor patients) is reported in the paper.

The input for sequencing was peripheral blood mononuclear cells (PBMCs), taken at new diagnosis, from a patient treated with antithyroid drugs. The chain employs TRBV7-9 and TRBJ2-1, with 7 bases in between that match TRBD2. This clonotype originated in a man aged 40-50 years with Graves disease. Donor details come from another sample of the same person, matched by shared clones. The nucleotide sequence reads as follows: TGTGCCAGCAGCTTCGGACTAGGTACCCTCAATGAGCAGTTCTTC. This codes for CASSFGLGTLNEQFF. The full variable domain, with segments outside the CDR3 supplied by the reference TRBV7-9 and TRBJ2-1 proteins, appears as DTGVSQNPRHKITKRGQNVTFRCDPISEHNRLYWYRQTLGQGPEFLTYFQNEAQLEKSRLLSDRFSAERPKGSFSTLEIQRTEQGDSAMYLCASSFGLGTLNEQFFGPGTRLTVL.